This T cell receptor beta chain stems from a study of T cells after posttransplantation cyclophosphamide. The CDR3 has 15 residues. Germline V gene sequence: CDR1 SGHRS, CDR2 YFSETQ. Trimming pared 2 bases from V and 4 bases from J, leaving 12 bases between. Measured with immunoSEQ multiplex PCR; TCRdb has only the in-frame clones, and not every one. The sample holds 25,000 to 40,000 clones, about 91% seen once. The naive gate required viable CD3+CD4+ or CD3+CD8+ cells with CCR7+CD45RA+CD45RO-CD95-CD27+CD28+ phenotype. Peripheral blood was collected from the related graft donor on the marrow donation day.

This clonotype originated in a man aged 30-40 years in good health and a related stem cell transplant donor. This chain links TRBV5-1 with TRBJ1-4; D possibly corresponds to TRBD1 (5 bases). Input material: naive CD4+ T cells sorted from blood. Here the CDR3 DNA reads TGCGCCAGCAGCTTCGGCGGGGGTAATAATGAAAAACTGTTTTTT. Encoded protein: CASSFGGGNNEKLFF.